Shown below are 28 T cell receptor beta chains from a single sample sequenced in a study of monozygotic twins with inflammatory bowel disease (dated 2019 in TCRdb). Library preparation was by 5' RACE. The instrument was an Illumina HiSeq 2500. TCRdb reanalyzed the reads, keeping one entry per CDR3 protein sequence and omitting DNA. The sample table gives 150,000 to 200,000 distinct CDR3 sequences. The top ten constitute 6.5% to 9% of the sample. Sequences were obtained from blood. Source of these receptors: a human donor with ulcerative colitis or Crohn's disease, or a healthy co-twin of an affected twin (not recorded which).

The rearrangement joins TRBV5-1 to TRBJ1-1. The CDR3 is 12 amino acids. CDR1 SGHRS and CDR2 YFSETQ come from the germline V gene. This CDR3 reads CASPLEMAEAFF.

The chain is built from TRBV7-6 and TRBJ2-6; TCRdb outputs TRBD1, but without DNA this stays unchecked. Germline loops: CDR1 SGHVS, CDR2 FNYEAQ. The CDR3 consists of 18 residues. The CDR3: CASSLGKDRGSGANVLTF.

The chain has TRBV20-1 and TRBJ2-1. Germline lookup yields CDR1 DFQATT and CDR2 SNEGSKA (reference sequence). The length of the CDR3 is 15 residues. CDR3 amino acids: CSARDLVTSYNEQFF.

The genes are TRBV7-2 and TRBJ2-7; the D call of TRBD1 rests on TCRdb alone, since no DNA is present to check it. Germline-derived CDR1 and CDR2 are SGHTA and FQGNSA. The CDR3 consists of 14 residues. The CDR3 protein is CASGLGTDYYEQYF.

This sequence joins TRBV12-5 and TRBJ1-5; TCRdb's D call of TRBD1 is untestable without DNA. The length of the CDR3 is 17 residues. The germline CDR1 and CDR2 sequences are LGHNT and FRNRAP. The CDR3 loop reads CASGLVPGQYSNQPQHF.

This chain joins TRBV28 and TRBJ2-7; TCRdb designates TRBD1, a call that cannot be tested without DNA. This CDR3 is built from 15 residues. Germline lookup yields CDR1 MDHEN and CDR2 SYDVKM. CDR3: CASSSFKGPSHEQYF. The entire variable domain, with the rest obtained from reference TRBV28 and TRBJ2-7, is as follows: DVKVTQSSRYLVKRTGEKVFLECVQDMDHENMFWYRQDPGLGLRLIYFSYDVKMKEKGDIPEGYSVSREKKERFSLILESASTNQTSMYLCASSSFKGPSHEQYFGPGTRLTVT.

V and J are TRBV6-6 and TRBJ1-2. Germline CDR1 is MNHNY and CDR2 is SVGAGI (reference sequence). The CDR3 sequence is 12 residues long. The CDR3 is CASRTPTKGYTF.

The V and J genes are TRBV6-6 and TRBJ1-2. CDR3 length: 13 residues. Per the germline V gene, CDR1 is MNHNY and CDR2 is SVGAGI (reference sequence). The CDR3 loop reads CASTRGVKDGYTF.

The chain employs TRBV6-1 and TRBJ2-5; checking the TCRdb D call of TRBD1 is not possible without DNA. This CDR3 has 15 residues. Germline lookup yields CDR1 MNHNS and CDR2 SASEGT. CDR3 amino acids: CASGPTGGVEETQYF.

The gene calls are TRBV20-1 and TRBJ1-5; the TCRdb call, TRBD1, lacks DNA for checking. Germline-derived CDR1 and CDR2 are DFQATT and SNEGSKA (reference sequence). CDR3 length equals 13 residues. The CDR3 sequence is CSARGQGNQPQHF.

The chain uses TRBV7-2 and TRBJ2-7; the D gene TCRdb calls, TRBD1, cannot be checked with no DNA. Germline V gene data show CDR1 as SGHTA and CDR2 as FQGNSA. This CDR3 contains 17 residues. The CDR3: CASSQTLRQERAYEQYF.

CDR3 amino acids: CSGANSGNTIYF. This chain links TRBV20-1 with TRBJ1-3. Germline CDR1 is DFQATT and CDR2 is SNEGSKA (reference sequence). The CDR3 is 12 amino acids.

J is TRBJ2-7 and V is TRBV27; TCRdb gives TRBD1 as the D gene, but with no DNA this cannot be confirmed. The germline V gene has CDR1 MNHEY and CDR2 SMNVEV (reference sequence). CDR3 size: 14 residues. CDR3 sequence reads: CASKTGTGPLEQYF.

The chain links TRBV13 to TRBJ2-7; TCRdb returns TRBD1, unconfirmable since there is no DNA. Germline V gene data show CDR1 as PRHDT and CDR2 as FYEKMQ (reference sequence). The CDR3 extends over 14 amino acids. Here the CDR3 reads CASSGRQGSYEQYF.

The chain carries TRBV5-5 and TRBJ1-1; absent DNA, TCRdb's TRBD1 call cannot be checked. From germline, CDR1 is SGHKS and CDR2 YYEKEE (reference sequence). This CDR3 contains 15 residues. CDR3: CTSSSQGRGAAEAFF.

The chain uses TRBV7-8 and TRBJ1-5; the TCRdb D gene call, TRBD1, has no DNA to confirm it. This CDR3 has 14 residues. In germline, CDR1 is SGHVS, CDR2 FQNEAQ. CDR3 in amino acids: CASSLNRGHQPQHF. Together with reference TRBV7-8 and TRBJ1-5, the CDR3 gives the full variable domain: GAGVSQSPRYKVAKRGQDVALRCDPISGHVSLFWYQQALGQGPEFLTYFQNEAQLDKSGLPSDRFFAERPEGSVSTLKIQRTQQEDSAVYLCASSLNRGHQPQHFGDGTRLSIL.

This chain links TRBV20-1 with TRBJ1-1; TCRdb lists TRBD1, though no DNA is available to test this call. In germline, CDR1 is DFQATT, CDR2 SNEGSKA (reference sequence). CDR3 length: 14 residues. The CDR3 loop is CSAYDRGMNTEAFF.

The chain uses TRBV18 and TRBJ2-1; TCRdb designates TRBD2, a call that cannot be tested without DNA. This CDR3 is 17 amino acids long. The germline gives CDR1 KGHSH, CDR2 LQKENI. The CDR3 protein is CASSLLSGTPGYNEQFF.

This chain connects TRBV24-1 to TRBJ2-3; the D call of TRBD1 rests on TCRdb alone, since no DNA is present to check it. Germline lookup yields CDR1 KGHDR and CDR2 SFDVKD. The CDR3 has 14 residues. CDR3 loop: CATRRDRDTDTQYF.

The V gene is TRBV19, the J gene TRBJ2-1. The CDR3 extends over 14 amino acids. In germline, CDR1 is LNHDA, CDR2 SQIVND (reference sequence). The CDR3 here is CASRMGGAYNEQFF.

The V call is TRBV7-9, the J call TRBJ2-1. The CDR3 sequence is 13 residues long. Germline V gene data show CDR1 as SEHNR and CDR2 as FQNEAQ (reference sequence). The CDR3 loop reads CASSLRGDNEQFF.

V is TRBV29-1 and J is TRBJ1-2; lacking DNA, the TRBD1 call made by TCRdb goes unchecked. From germline, CDR1 is SQVTM and CDR2 ANQGSEA. CDR3 length: 12 amino acids. The CDR3 protein is CSVDRGIYGYTF. Full variable domain (missing parts from reference TRBV29-1 and TRBJ1-2): SAVISQKPSRDICQRGTSLTIQCQVDSQVTMMFWYRQQPGQSLTLIATANQGSEATYESGFVIDKFPISRPNLTFSTLTVSNMSPEDSSIYLCSVDRGIYGYTFGSGTRLTVV.

The chain links TRBV5-1 to TRBJ2-1; TCRdb indicates TRBD2, and absent DNA this call remains unverified. Germline CDR1 reads SGHRS; CDR2 reads YFSETQ. This CDR3 spans 17 amino acids. CDR3: CASSLSPGGGSYNEQFF.

V usage is TRBV20-1 and J usage is TRBJ2-5; lacking DNA, the TRBD1 call made by TCRdb goes unchecked. CDR1 is DFQATT, CDR2 SNEGSKA, per germline (reference sequence). The CDR3 loop spans 15 amino acids. CDR3: CSARDPRGAQETQYF.

This chain uses TRBV5-1 with TRBJ2-1; TCRdb indicates TRBD1, and absent DNA this call remains unverified. There are 16 residues in the CDR3. Looked up from germline, CDR1 is SGHRS and CDR2 is YFSETQ. CDR3 loop: CASSLVGRESYNEQFF.

This chain links TRBV20-1 with TRBJ1-1; TCRdb calls TRBD1, which cannot be checked without DNA. Germline V gene data show CDR1 as DFQATT and CDR2 as SNEGSKA (reference sequence). The CDR3 totals 13 residues. CDR3 residues: CSASRQGITEAFF.

The rearrangement joins TRBV20-1 to TRBJ2-3; TCRdb gives TRBD2 as the D gene, but with no DNA this cannot be confirmed. The CDR3 contains 17 residues. Per germline, CDR1 DFQATT and CDR2 SNEGSKA (reference sequence). The CDR3 here is CSAREHMGQRYTDTQYF.

The chain joins TRBV3-1 to TRBJ1-2; the TRBD1 assignment by TCRdb is unverifiable without DNA. The germline V gene encodes CDR1 LGHDT and CDR2 YNNKEL (reference sequence). This CDR3 is built from 18 residues. The CDR3 reads CASSQVFLTGKVNYGYTF.